This T cell receptor (beta chain) was sequenced in a study of T cell repertoires in cytomegalovirus infection. On the study more broadly: The authors relied on CMV epitopes, both recently identified HLA-C-restricted and well-studied HLA-B-restricted.

About this clonotype itself: Its antigen is not identified.

TCRdb re-derived calls from the reads in MiXCR, one entry per CDR3 protein. The sample lists 69,000 or so distinct CDR3 sequences, 25% to 30% occurring once. V was clipped by 0 bases and J by 1 base, with 10 bases between them. CDR3 length: 15 amino acids. CDR1 and CDR2 (germline): SGDLS, YYNGEE. Material: CD8+ T cells from cultured PBMCs, obtained from culture after CMV antigen stimulation. The clonotype comes from a human donor in good health (CMV status not recorded). Some clones in this sample may be carry-over from other donors' samples. The chain couples TRBV9 to TRBJ2-5; D assignment may be TRBD1 or TRBD2 (6 bases each). The CDR3 DNA reads as TGTGCCAGCAGCGTAGTTCCGGGGGCCCAAGAGACCCAGTACTTC. Amino acid sequence: CASSVVPGAQETQYF. The variable domain in full, with the rest retrieved from reference TRBV9 and TRBJ2-5, is DSGVTQTPKHLITATGQRVTLRCSPRSGDLSVYWYQQSLDQGLQFLIQYYNGEERAKGNILERFSAQQFPDLHSELNLSSLELGDSALYFCASSVVPGAQETQYFGPGTRLLVL.